This passage covers 15 T cell receptor beta chains from one sample sequenced in a study of breast tumors, draining lymph nodes, adjacent tissues. TCRdb fed the multiplex PCR reads into MiXCR, producing one record per CDR3 protein. The data hold 180,000 or so distinct CDR3 sequences, with approximately 30% observed a single time. Breast cancer patients provided tissue from their axillary draining lymph nodes. Specimen: axillary lymph node tissue. The receptors were sampled from a female donor with breast cancer. Some clones in this sample may be carry-over from other donors' samples.

The chain has TRBV29-1 and TRBJ2-5; TRBD2 aligns across 9 bases. Germline loops: CDR1 SQVTM, CDR2 ANQGSEA. The J segment lost 2 bases and the V segment lost 5 bases, leaving 15 bases of the junction unmatched. The CDR3 totals 17 residues. CDR3 in amino acids: CSVLPYEGLAIQETQYF. Written as DNA, the CDR3 is TGCAGCGTTCTGCCCTATGAAGGACTAGCGATACAAGAGACCCAGTACTTC.

This clonotype occurred a few times. This may be a read error: a much more frequent sequence differs by one nucleotide. The chain is built from TRBV6-5 and TRBJ1-2; weak D call: TRBD1 (5 bases). Germline loops: CDR1 MNHEY, CDR2 SVGAGI. The CDR3 length is 12 residues. The CDR3 DNA is TGTGCCAGCAGAATCAGGGAGGGAGGCTGCACCTTC. As protein: CASRIREGGCTF.

V and J are TRBV20-1 and TRBJ2-3; 10 bases are a match to TRBD2. The CDR3 contains 14 residues. Germline V gene sequence: CDR1 DFQATT, CDR2 SNEGSKA (reference sequence). The J segment lost 5 bases and the V segment lost 3 bases, leaving 5 bases of the junction unmatched. CDR3 in DNA: TGCAGTGCTAGTCCACCTAGCGGGAGAGATACGCAGTATTTT. This gives the protein CSASPPSGRDTQYF.

Details on this clonotype: A read error may produce the germline difference seen at one junction end. The chain uses TRBV6-6 and TRBJ1-3; the D is unclear. This CDR3 has 15 residues. Germline V gene lookup returns CDR1 MNHNY and CDR2 SVGAGI (reference sequence). The CDR3 is CASSHSGSGGNTIYF. The CDR3, as DNA: TGCGCCAGCAGTCACTCCGGGAGTGGCGGAAACACCATATATTTT.

This clonotype was detected ten times or more. V is TRBV7-9 and J is TRBJ2-2, with D maybe TRBD1 (5 bases). This CDR3 has 16 residues. Germline V gene data show CDR1 as SEHNR and CDR2 as FQNEAQ (reference sequence). V lost 4 bases and J 0 bases, leaving 12 bases between the germline ends. CDR3 sequence reads: CASSSTTDANTGELFF. In DNA, the CDR3 is TGTGCCAGCAGCTCAACGACAGATGCGAACACCGGGGAGCTGTTTTTT.

Ten or more counts support this clonotype. The gene calls are TRBV6-6 and TRBJ2-7; D is unclear. Germline V gene sequence: CDR1 MNHNY, CDR2 SVGAGI (reference sequence). Trimming removed 6 bases at V and 3 bases at J, with 9 bases between. The CDR3 is 12 residues long. The CDR3 coding sequence is TGTGCCAGCAGCCACAATGTCTACGAGCAGTACTTC. Residues: CASSHNVYEQYF.

The rearrangement links TRBV6-2 or TRBV6-3 to TRBJ2-1; D unresolved. Germline CDR1 is MNHEY and CDR2 is SVGEGT. The germline V and J ends were trimmed by 5 bases and 1 base, with 9 bases remaining between them. The CDR3 has 14 residues. CDR3 coding DNA: TGTGCCAGCAGTCACGTTCGTTCCTACAATGAGCAGTTCTTC. As protein: CASSHVRSYNEQFF.

The rearrangement uses TRBV20-1 and TRBJ2-3, with TRBD2 identical over 14 bases. V lost 1 base and J lost 5; bases outside the gene matches: 8. Germline V gives CDR1 DFQATT, CDR2 SNEGSKA (reference sequence). This CDR3 is 17 amino acids long. This chain's CDR3 is CSARAGTSGSVRDTQYF. The CDR3 nucleotides read TGCAGTGCTAGAGCCGGGACTAGCGGGAGTGTTAGAGATACGCAGTATTTT.

This clonotype has ten or more counts. The chain recombines TRBV20-1 with TRBJ2-7; TRBD2 agrees at 9 bases. This CDR3 is built from 17 residues. The germline CDR1 and CDR2 sequences are DFQATT and SNEGSKA (reference sequence). V dropped 0 bases and J dropped 2; count of bases not matched to a gene: 11. This CDR3 reads CSARDQASGIGTYEQYF. The DNA of the CDR3 is TGCAGTGCTAGAGATCAGGCTAGCGGGATTGGAACCTACGAGCAGTACTTC.

This clonotype came up many times. In DNA, the CDR3 is TGTGCCAGCAGCTTAGGGCTTGCGCAGGGGTATAATTCACCCCTCCACTTT. It is translated as CASSLGLAQGYNSPLHF. This chain joins TRBV7-2 and TRBJ1-6, with a tentative D call TRBD1 (6 bases). The CDR3 consists of 17 residues. The germline gives CDR1 SGHTA, CDR2 FQGNSA. The germline V and J ends were trimmed by 1 base and 4 bases, with 14 bases remaining between them. Full variable domain (missing parts from reference TRBV7-2 and TRBJ1-6): GAGVSQSPSNKVTEKGKDVELRCDPISGHTALYWYRQSLGQGLEFLIYFQGNSAPDKSGLPSDRFSAERTGGSVSTLTIQRTQQEDSAVYLCASSLGLAQGYNSPLHFGNGTRLTVT.

This clonotype appeared many times. V and J are TRBV20-1 and TRBJ1-2; 10 bases agree with TRBD1. The CDR3 covers 14 residues. The junction had 6 bases not matched to a gene; V was cut back by 1 base and J by 7 bases. Germline assignment: CDR1 DFQATT and CDR2 SNEGSKA (reference sequence). The CDR3 bases are TGCAGTGCTAGAGCAGACAGGGGGCAACGTGGCTACACCTTC. It translates to CSARADRGQRGYTF.

To note about this clonotype: A much larger clone differs from this one at a single base, so this may be a read error. The V and J genes are TRBV5-6 and TRBJ2-1; 8 bases fit TRBD2. V lost 4 bases and J lost 6; bases outside the gene matches: 3. This CDR3 region has 13 residues. Germline-derived CDR1 and CDR2 are SGHDT and YYEEEE. The CDR3 spells CASSLTSANEQFF. The CDR3 nucleotides are TGTGCCAGCAGCCTGACTAGCGCCAATGAGCAGTTCTTC.

At least ten counts were recorded for this clonotype. The rearrangement uses TRBV4-1 and TRBJ1-2; D remains ambiguous. From germline, CDR1 is MGHRA and CDR2 YSYEKL. Trimming stripped 1 base from V and 0 bases from J, with 12 bases between. This CDR3 comprises 16 residues. CDR3 amino acids: CASSQVGRSANYGYTF. CDR3 DNA: TGCGCCAGCAGCCAAGTTGGGAGATCCGCTAACTATGGCTACACCTTC.

As concerns this clonotype: Since no conserved phenylalanine or tryptophan closes the CDR3, a read error is the likely cause. The DNA is omitted, as the CDR3 cannot be located on it reliably, and the CDR3 follows TCRdb's listing. The chain has TRBV5-1 and TRBJ1-6. The CDR3 is 8 amino acids long, termini counted. Germline V CDR1 and CDR2: SGHRS, YFSETQ. The CDR3 region is CASSLPVG.

This clonotype was counted many times. V usage is TRBV30 and J usage is TRBJ1-6; D remains ambiguous. The V end lost 0 bases, the J end lost 10 bases, and 10 bases lay between the germline ends. CDR3 length: 13 amino acids. CDR1 and CDR2 (germline): GTSNPN, SVGIG (reference sequence). The CDR3 loop reads CAWSVRATSPLHF. The DNA for the CDR3 is TGTGCCTGGAGTGTACGGGCCACGTCACCCCTCCACTTT.